Sequencing of this T cell receptor beta chain was carried out in a study of technical replicates of blood from several donors. This table comes from immunoSEQ multiplex PCR, and its TCRdb copy is limited to in-frame clones, with some not included. The sample consists of nearly 80,000 clones, 85% to 95% of them appearing once. Sequencing was carried out using T cells isolated from PBMCs. This receptor was obtained from a human donor in good health.

In DNA form, the CDR3 reads TGTGCCAGTAGTAGCCGGCGGTCATCCTACGAGCAGTACTTC. The encoded protein is CASSSRRSSYEQYF. The V call is TRBV19, the J call TRBJ2-7; D is uncertain. Trimming took 4 bases from V and 1 from J, leaving 11 bases between them. Germline V gene lookup returns CDR1 LNHDA and CDR2 SQIVND (reference sequence). The CDR3 runs to 14 residues.